Listed below are T cell receptor beta chains from one sample, sequenced in a study of blood T cell repertoires in COVID-19. Assay used: immunoSEQ multiplex PCR; TCRdb lists only in-frame clones, some missing. Counted here are more than 300,000 clones, around 87% occurring once; the ten biggest clones make up more than 9%. The sequenced sample consisted of peripheral blood. The receptors come from a woman in her thirties with COVID-19, enrolled during active disease. CDR3s include the opening cysteine and the closing phenylalanine or tryptophan. Fields, in order: J gene, V gene, clone size, D gene, CDR3 protein, CDR3 DNA. The D gene is left open where the match is weak. Size tells how often a clone was seen (once, few, many) or the class of an expanded clone, and some rows leave it out.

J: TRBJ2-1
V: TRBV21-1
size: NA
D: NA
CDR3: CASSKDPGTEQFF
DNA: TGTGCCAGCAGCAAAGATCCCGGGACAGAGCAGTTCTTC

J: TRBJ2-7
V: TRBV5-1
size: NA
D: TRBD1
CDR3: CASSFGQGSYEQYF
DNA: TGCGCCAGCAGCTTTGGACAGGGCTCCTACGAGCAGTACTTC

J: TRBJ1-4
V: TRBV5-1
size: NA
D: TRBD1
CDR3: CASSPWDRVYEKLFF
DNA: TGCGCCAGCAGCCCGTGGGACAGGGTGTATGAAAAACTGTTTTTT

J: TRBJ2-7
V: TRBV10-1
size: NA
D: TRBD2
CDR3: CASSESSGRAYEQYF
DNA: TGCGCCAGCAGTGAGTCTAGCGGGAGGGCCTACGAGCAGTACTTC

J: TRBJ1-1
V: TRBV7-8
size: NA
D: TRBD1
CDR3: CASSSMGQGARGAEAFF
DNA: TGTGCCAGCAGCTCGATGGGACAGGGGGCAAGGGGGGCTGAAGCTTTCTTT

J: TRBJ2-2
V: TRBV11-3
size: NA
D: TRBD1
CDR3: CASSRRQGVGELFF
DNA: TGTGCCAGCAGCCGCCGACAGGGGGTGGGGGAGCTGTTTTTT

J: TRBJ1-2
V: TRBV5-6
size: NA
D: NA
CDR3: CASSLDRVYGYTF
DNA: TGTGCCAGCAGCTTGGACAGGGTCTATGGCTACACCTTC

J: TRBJ1-5
V: TRBV19
size: NA
D: TRBD1
CDR3: CASSFGQEYGPQHF
DNA: TGTGCCAGTAGTTTCGGACAGGAGTATGGACCCCAGCATTTT

J: TRBJ1-4
V: TRBV19
size: NA
D: NA
CDR3: CASSIMSATNEKLFF
DNA: TGTGCCAGTAGTATCATGTCGGCAACTAATGAAAAACTGTTTTTT

J: TRBJ2-3
V: TRBV28
size: NA
D: TRBD2
CDR3: CASSFLLALRDTQYF
DNA: TGTGCCAGCAGTTTCTTACTAGCGCTGCGAGATACGCAGTATTTT

J: TRBJ1-3
V: TRBV6-5
size: NA
D: NA
CDR3: CASSRNSNSGNTIYF
DNA: TGTGCCAGCAGTCGAAACAGTAACTCTGGAAACACCATATATTTT

J: TRBJ2-7
V: TRBV21-1
size: NA
D: NA
CDR3: CASSKGEPGLAPSYEQYF
DNA: TGTGCCAGCAGCAAAGGAGAGCCGGGACTAGCTCCCTCCTACGAGCAGTACTTC

J: TRBJ1-1
V: TRBV5-1
size: NA
D: NA
CDR3: CASSLDIGVNTEAFF
DNA: TGCGCCAGCAGCTTGGATATAGGGGTGAACACTGAAGCTTTCTTT

J: TRBJ1-6
V: TRBV5-6
size: NA
D: NA
CDR3: CASSSGGYQGKPLHF
DNA: TGTGCCAGCAGCTCTGGGGGCTACCAGGGGAAACCCCTCCACTTT

J: TRBJ2-5
V: TRBV15
size: NA
D: TRBD1
CDR3: CATSGGTGGPETQYF
DNA: TGTGCCACCAGCGGGGGGACAGGGGGCCCGGAGACCCAGTACTTC

J: TRBJ1-2
V: TRBV6-5
size: once
D: NA
CDR3: CASGTNNYGYTF
DNA: TGTGCCAGCGGCACAAATAACTATGGCTACACCTTC

J: TRBJ2-7
V: TRBV10-3
size: NA
D: TRBD1
CDR3: CAISTGQGGGYEQYF
DNA: TGTGCCATCAGCACAGGACAGGGTGGGGGATACGAGCAGTACTTC

J: TRBJ1-1
V: TRBV6-5
size: once
D: TRBD1
CDR3: CASSGQGADRTEAFF
DNA: TGTGCCAGCTCCGGACAGGGAGCTGATCGGACTGAAGCTTTCTTT

J: TRBJ2-1
V: TRBV15
size: NA
D: TRBD2
CDR3: CATSRDLAGGPYNEQFF
DNA: TGTGCCACCAGCAGAGATCTGGCGGGAGGGCCCTACAATGAGCAGTTCTTC

J: TRBJ2-1
V: TRBV7-9
size: NA
D: TRBD2
CDR3: CASSPGRASYNEQFF
DNA: TGTGCCAGCAGCCCCGGGAGGGCCTCCTACAATGAGCAGTTCTTC

J: TRBJ2-7
V: TRBV9
size: NA
D: NA
CDR3: CASSGELAEQYF
DNA: TGTGCCAGCAGCGGGGAGCTCGCCGAGCAGTACTTC

J: TRBJ2-7
V: TRBV30
size: NA
D: NA
CDR3: CAWRYGRANEQYF
DNA: TGTGCCTGGAGATATGGGAGAGCCAACGAGCAGTACTTC

J: TRBJ2-7
V: TRBV7-9
size: few
D: NA
CDR3: CASSPSQEAYEQYF
DNA: TGTGCCAGCAGCCCCTCCCAGGAGGCCTACGAGCAGTACTTC

J: TRBJ1-6
V: TRBV7-2
size: NA
D: TRBD1
CDR3: CASSGRTGHNSPLHF
DNA: TGTGCCAGCAGCGGACGGACAGGACATAATTCACCCCTCCACTTT

J: TRBJ1-2
V: TRBV4-1
size: NA
D: TRBD1
CDR3: CASSQGDRDQGYTF
DNA: TGCGCCAGCAGCCAAGGGGACAGGGATCAGGGCTACACCTTC

J: TRBJ2-1
V: TRBV5-1
size: NA
D: NA
CDR3: CASSLKQGFVDEQFF
DNA: TGCGCCAGCAGCTTGAAACAGGGCTTCGTAGATGAGCAGTTCTTC

J: TRBJ2-2
V: TRBV11-3
size: NA
D: NA
CDR3: CASSSRTENTGELFF
DNA: TGTGCCAGCAGCTCCCGGACAGAGAACACCGGGGAGCTGTTTTTT

J: TRBJ1-2
V: TRBV7-9
size: NA
D: NA
CDR3: CASSPTLGGARGYTF
DNA: TGTGCCAGCAGCCCTACCTTGGGGGGGGCGAGGGGCTACACCTTC

J: TRBJ2-1
V: TRBV5-1
size: NA
D: NA
CDR3: CASSLGAGDQNEQFF
DNA: TGCGCCAGCAGCCTGGGGGCGGGAGACCAGAATGAGCAGTTCTTC

J: TRBJ2-1
V: TRBV28
size: once
D: TRBD2
CDR3: CASSDSSGSSYNEQFF
DNA: TGTGCCAGCAGTGATTCTAGCGGGAGCTCCTACAATGAGCAGTTCTTC

J: TRBJ2-1
V: TRBV11-3
size: NA
D: TRBD2
CDR3: CASSAGTSGRDEQFF
DNA: TGTGCCAGCAGCGCCGGGACTAGCGGGAGGGATGAGCAGTTCTTC

J: TRBJ2-3
V: TRBV19
size: NA
D: TRBD2
CDR3: CASSIMGRGDTQYF
DNA: TGTGCCAGTAGTATCATGGGGAGGGGAGATACGCAGTATTTT

J: TRBJ1-1
V: TRBV4-3
size: NA
D: NA
CDR3: CASSQVQSLNTEAFF
DNA: TGCGCCAGCAGCCAAGTACAGTCGTTGAACACTGAAGCTTTCTTT

J: TRBJ2-7
V: TRBV4-1
size: NA
D: NA
CDR3: CASSQEPSVNEQYF
DNA: TGCGCCAGCAGCCAAGAGCCTAGCGTGAACGAGCAGTACTTC

J: TRBJ1-1
V: TRBV3-1/TRBV3-2
size: NA
D: NA
CDR3: CASSFRQAEAFF
DNA: TGTGCCAGCAGCTTCAGACAGGCAGAAGCTTTCTTT

J: TRBJ2-1
V: TRBV12-3/TRBV12-4
size: NA
D: NA
CDR3: CASGSLGQFF
DNA: TGTGCCAGCGGGAGTCTGGGGCAGTTCTTC

J: TRBJ2-5
V: TRBV2
size: once
D: NA
CDR3: CASSEAVGARETQYF
DNA: TGTGCCAGCAGTGAAGCGGTGGGAGCTCGGGAGACCCAGTACTTC

J: TRBJ1-5
V: TRBV7-2
size: NA
D: TRBD1
CDR3: CASSFTGAYSNQPQHF
DNA: TGTGCCAGCAGCTTTACAGGGGCTTATAGCAATCAGCCCCAGCATTTT

J: TRBJ1-5
V: TRBV19
size: NA
D: NA
CDR3: CASRRAGENRNQPQHF
DNA: TGTGCCAGTAGAAGGGCAGGGGAGAATAGGAATCAGCCCCAGCATTTT

J: TRBJ2-1
V: TRBV12-3/TRBV12-4
size: NA
D: NA
CDR3: CASSQSGDNEQFF
DNA: TGTGCCAGCAGTCAGTCCGGGGACAATGAGCAGTTCTTC

J: TRBJ1-1
V: TRBV20-1
size: NA
D: NA
CDR3: CSASNTLNTEAFF
DNA: TGCAGTGCTAGTAACACCTTGAACACTGAAGCTTTCTTT

J: TRBJ2-1
V: TRBV9
size: NA
D: TRBD2
CDR3: CASMIGTSGDNEQFF
DNA: TGTGCCAGCATGATAGGGACTAGCGGGGACAATGAGCAGTTCTTC

J: TRBJ2-3
V: TRBV7-9
size: once
D: TRBD1
CDR3: CASSRQGPTDTQYF
DNA: TGTGCCAGCAGCCGACAGGGGCCCACAGATACGCAGTATTTT

J: TRBJ2-7
V: TRBV25-1
size: NA
D: TRBD1
CDR3: CASSGTGAGEQYF
DNA: TGTGCCAGCAGTGGGACAGGGGCGGGCGAGCAGTACTTC

J: TRBJ1-1
V: TRBV14
size: NA
D: TRBD1
CDR3: CASSQVGQGYHTEAFF
DNA: TGTGCCAGCAGCCAAGTGGGACAGGGGTATCACACTGAAGCTTTCTTT

J: TRBJ2-7
V: TRBV30
size: NA
D: NA
CDR3: CAWSESISSGEQYF
DNA: TGTGCCTGGAGTGAGTCTATCTCATCGGGAGAGCAGTACTTC

J: TRBJ2-4
V: TRBV21-1
size: NA
D: NA
CDR3: CASSNRDSLAKNIQYF
DNA: TGTGCCAGCAGCAACCGGGACTCCCTAGCCAAAAACATTCAGTACTTC

J: TRBJ2-2
V: TRBV6-2/TRBV6-3
size: NA
D: NA
CDR3: CASSILTGELFF
DNA: TGTGCCAGCAGTATCCTTACCGGGGAGCTGTTTTTT

J: TRBJ2-1
V: TRBV5-5
size: NA
D: TRBD2
CDR3: CAVRTSGPFRRGYNEQFF
DNA: TGTGCCGTTAGGACTAGCGGGCCGTTTAGGAGGGGCTACAATGAGCAGTTCTTC

J: TRBJ2-4
V: TRBV27
size: NA
D: NA
CDR3: CASSLMGVGAKNIQYF
DNA: TGTGCCAGCAGTTTAATGGGAGTCGGGGCCAAAAACATTCAGTACTTC

J: TRBJ2-1
V: TRBV9
size: few
D: TRBD2
CDR3: CASSPRTSGSHGNEQFF
DNA: TGTGCCAGCAGCCCCCGGACTAGCGGGAGTCACGGCAATGAGCAGTTCTTC

J: TRBJ1-6
V: TRBV11-2
size: few
D: NA
CDR3: CASSLTRESPLHF
DNA: TGTGCCAGCAGCTTAACCAGGGAATCACCCCTCCACTTT

J: TRBJ1-5
V: TRBV7-2
size: NA
D: NA
CDR3: CASSLDIHNQPQHF
DNA: TGTGCCAGCAGCTTAGACATCCATAATCAGCCCCAGCATTTT

J: TRBJ2-7
V: TRBV29-1
size: NA
D: NA
CDR3: CSVTPGQSDYEQYF
DNA: TGCAGCGTTACCCCGGGACAATCGGACTACGAGCAGTACTTC

J: TRBJ1-2
V: TRBV7-9
size: NA
D: TRBD1
CDR3: CASSLARDRHRYGYTF
DNA: TGTGCCAGCAGCTTAGCGAGGGACAGACATCGCTATGGCTACACCTTC

J: TRBJ2-1
V: TRBV5-1
size: NA
D: NA
CDR3: CASSSSNEQFF
DNA: TGCGCCAGCAGCTCTAGCAATGAGCAGTTCTTC

J: TRBJ2-3
V: TRBV4-3
size: NA
D: NA
CDR3: CASSQDGRSSSTDTQYF
DNA: TGCGCCAGCAGCCAAGATGGTCGGTCGTCTAGCACAGATACGCAGTATTTT

J: TRBJ1-6
V: TRBV5-1
size: NA
D: TRBD1
CDR3: CASSRDSLYSPLHF
DNA: TGCGCCAGCAGCAGGGACAGTCTGTATTCACCCCTCCACTTT